This entry is about one T cell receptor (beta chain). These data are taken from a study of blood T cell repertoires in COVID-19. Study details: COVID-19 samples collected from the United States, Italy and Spain covered acute and convalescent phases. PBMCs, B-cell-depleted T cells, or T cells were the source of the cDNA or gDNA that made up the material.

The CDR3 contains 14 residues. Germline lookup yields CDR1 SQVTM and CDR2 ANQGSEA. The V gene end was trimmed by 1 base and the J gene end by 13 bases; junction bases not matched to a gene: 12. In the study's own analysis: Amplification of reference gene primers was used by the study to estimate nucleated cell counts. The method was immunoSEQ multiplex PCR; TCRdb's version includes in-frame clones alone and lacks a portion of them. From that table come the V and J calls and clone size; the DNA was used to work out D and trimming. The table shows 75,000 to 100,000 clones, with about 86% occurring only once.

The chain has TRBV29-1 and TRBJ1-2, with TRBD1 matching 10 bases. Sequencing input: peripheral blood. This clonotype was sampled from a human donor in a cohort sampled during active COVID-19. Here the CDR3 reads CSVEGFRDRGSPTF. CDR3 coding DNA: TGCAGCGTTGAAGGCTTCCGGGACAGGGGCTCCCCCACCTTC.